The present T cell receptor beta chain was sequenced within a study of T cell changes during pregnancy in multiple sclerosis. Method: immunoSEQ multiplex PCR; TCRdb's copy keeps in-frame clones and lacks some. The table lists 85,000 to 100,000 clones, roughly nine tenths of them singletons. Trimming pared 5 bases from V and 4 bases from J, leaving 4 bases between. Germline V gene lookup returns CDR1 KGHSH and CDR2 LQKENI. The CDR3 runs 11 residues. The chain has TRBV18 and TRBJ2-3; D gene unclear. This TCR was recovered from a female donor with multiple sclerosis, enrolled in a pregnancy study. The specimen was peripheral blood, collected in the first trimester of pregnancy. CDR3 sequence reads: CASSGPDTQYF. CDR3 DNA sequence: TGTGCCAGCTCAGGGCCAGATACGCAGTATTTT.